The present TCR beta chain was sequenced within a study of cytomegalovirus exposure and HLA in healthy donors. Whole-study findings and limits: Among TCR beta chains, those listed as cytomegalovirus-associated numbered fewer than 200. Highest at DRB1 and lowest at HLA-C, TCR association rates differed among HLA loci in a later analysis.

This CDR3 comprises 17 residues. Looked up from germline, CDR1 is SGHDT and CDR2 is YYEEEE. The V and J ends lost 0 bases and 0 bases, in that order; junction bases with no gene match: 2. Primers included in the PCR were 60 Vbeta and 13 Jbeta primers. The protocol was immunoSEQ multiplex PCR, while the TCRdb copy is restricted to in-frame clones and leaves out a portion. The repertoire holds approximately 170,000 clones, with 85% as singletons. This clone appeared a few times. No antigen is known for it. This receptor was identified in a boy aged 2 to 9 in good health and CMV-seronegative. The sequenced sample consisted of PBMCs. The chain couples TRBV5-6 to TRBJ2-2; 10 nucleotides line up with TRBD2. CDR3: CASSLVTSGANTGELFF. Here the CDR3 DNA reads TGTGCCAGCAGCTTGGTCACTAGCGGGGCGAACACCGGGGAGCTGTTTTTT.